The 31 T cell receptor beta chains below come from one sample, sequenced in a study of neoadjuvant nivolumab and ipilimumab in lung cancer. Assay used: immunoSEQ multiplex PCR; TCRdb lists only in-frame clones, some missing. The table shows 39,000 or so clones, with roughly nine tenths occurring only once. The sequences come from peripheral blood, collected before neoadjuvant nivolumab, alone or with ipilimumab. The source of these receptors is an adult with non-small cell lung cancer.

The chain employs TRBV4-1 and TRBJ1-4; 7 bases agree with TRBD1. Germline V lookup: CDR1 MGHRA, CDR2 YSYEKL. CDR3 length: 15 amino acids. V shed 1 base and J 8 bases; nucleotides not matched to a gene: 7. Here the CDR3 DNA reads TGCGCCAGCAGCCAAGTGGGTCAGGGGGACGAAAAACTGTTTTTT. It specifies CASSQVGQGDEKLFF.

The CDR3 loop reads CASSSRTSGSYNEQFF. The CDR3 DNA sequence: TGTGCCAGCAGCTCAAGAACTAGCGGGAGTTACAATGAGCAGTTCTTC. The chain carries TRBV11-3 and TRBJ2-1; TRBD2 matches at 11 bases. The ends lost 4 bases at V and 4 bases at J; junction bases unmatched: 6. CDR3 length: 16 residues. Germline loops: CDR1 SGHNT, CDR2 YENEEA.

This sequence joins TRBV5-4 and TRBJ2-1; D gene ambiguous. This CDR3 has 14 residues. The ends were cut back, 1 base at V and 2 bases at J, with 7 bases in the middle. In germline, CDR1 is SGHNT, CDR2 YYREEE (reference sequence). As DNA, the CDR3 is TGTGCCAGCAGCTTGTCTACTGCCTACAATGAGCAGTTCTTC. It yields the protein CASSLSTAYNEQFF.

The chain couples TRBV28 to TRBJ2-7; TRBD2 matches at 13 bases. The V gene's germline CDR1 is MDHEN and CDR2 SYDVKM. The CDR3 has 18 residues. Losses at the gene ends were 4 bases for V and 1 base for J; bases not matched to a gene: 10. CDR3 sequence (DNA): TGTGCCAGCAGTTCAGTTACCGAGGGACTAGCGGGATCCTACGAGCAGTACTTC. Its protein product is CASSSVTEGLAGSYEQYF.

The chain employs TRBV28 and TRBJ2-7; perhaps TRBD2 as D (6 bases). Germline V gene sequence: CDR1 MDHEN, CDR2 SYDVKM. This CDR3 has 13 amino acids. Trimming removed 8 bases at V and 6 bases at J, with 17 bases between. The CDR3 nucleotides read TGTGCCAGCGGACGCTCCTCCGGGAGCGAGCAGTACTTC. Translated, it gives CASGRSSGSEQYF.

This chain uses TRBV5-6 with TRBJ2-3; no reliable D call. There are 14 residues in the CDR3. The germline gives CDR1 SGHDT, CDR2 YYEEEE. The V gene lost 4 bases and the J gene lost 0 bases, with 9 bases spanning the gap. The CDR3, as DNA: TGTGCCAGCAGCCGCGGCACTAGCACAGATACGCAGTATTTT. As protein: CASSRGTSTDTQYF. The full variable domain, with the rest looked up from reference TRBV5-6 and TRBJ2-3, is DAGVTQSPTHLIKTRGQQVTLRCSPKSGHDTVSWYQQALGQGPQFIFQYYEEEERQRGNFPDRFSGHQFPNYSSELNVNALLLGDSALYLCASSRGTSTDTQYFGPGTRLTVL.

This rearrangement joins TRBV5-1 to TRBJ1-5, with D possibly being TRBD1 (6 bases). Trimming removed 5 bases at V and 0 bases at J, with 12 bases between. Germline V gives CDR1 SGHRS, CDR2 YFSETQ. The CDR3 totals 15 residues. As DNA, the CDR3 is TGCGCCAGCAGAGAAGGGGGGTATAGCAATCAGCCCCAGCATTTT. Its translation: CASREGGYSNQPQHF.

J is TRBJ2-1 and V is TRBV5-1; 11 bases are a match to TRBD2. V lost 1 base to trimming and J lost 5 bases; unmatched junction nucleotides: 2. There are 15 residues in the CDR3. Germline CDR1 reads SGHRS; CDR2 reads YFSETQ. The DNA of the CDR3 is TGCGCCAGCAGCTTGTTACTAGCGGGAGACAATGAGCAGTTCTTC. Amino acid sequence: CASSLLLAGDNEQFF.

This chain connects TRBV29-1 to TRBJ2-7; the match to TRBD2 covers 7 bases. Germline V lookup: CDR1 SQVTM, CDR2 ANQGSEA. V dropped 2 bases and J dropped 4; count of bases not matched to a gene: 2. The CDR3 runs to 12 residues. The CDR3 bases are TGCAGCGTTGAATGGGGGGGGTACGAGCAGTACTTC. Encoded protein: CSVEWGGYEQYF.

The V gene is TRBV5-4, the J gene TRBJ2-1; 9 bases fit TRBD2. Trimming cost V 4 bases and J 10 bases; bases outside gene matches: 9. Germline loops: CDR1 SGHNT, CDR2 YYREEE (reference sequence). The CDR3 extends over 14 amino acids. The CDR3 spells CASSLRTSETEQFF. CDR3 DNA: TGTGCCAGCAGCCTCCGGACTAGCGAAACGGAGCAGTTCTTC. The whole variable domain, remainder taken from reference TRBV5-4 and TRBJ2-1, is ETGVTQSPTHLIKTRGQQVTLRCSSQSGHNTVSWYQQALGQGPQFIFQYYREEENGRGNFPPRFSGLQFPNYSSELNVNALELDDSALYLCASSLRTSETEQFFGPGTRLTVL.

This chain links TRBV14 with TRBJ2-7; D uncertain. V was cut by 4 bases and J by 0 bases, with 13 bases left in between. The CDR3 is made up of 15 amino acids. Germline values: CDR1 SGHDN, CDR2 FVKESK. The CDR3 spells CASSLDGWSSYEQYF. CDR3 nucleotide sequence: TGTGCCAGCAGCCTGGACGGATGGAGCTCCTACGAGCAGTACTTC.

This clone occurred a few times. The J gene is TRBJ2-3, the V gene TRBV6-5, with D unclear. Germline V CDR1 and CDR2: MNHEY, SVGAGI. V was shortened by 6 bases and J by 0 bases, with 7 bases between the two germline ends. The CDR3 runs 13 residues. The CDR3 region is CASRVPSTDTQYF. The DNA of the CDR3 is TGTGCCAGCAGGGTCCCTAGCACAGATACGCAGTATTTT.

This clone was detected a few times. The chain has TRBV9 and TRBJ2-1; 7 bases line up with TRBD1. The length of the CDR3 is 16 residues. CDR1 is SGDLS and CDR2 is YYNGEE in the germline V gene. V shed 4 bases and J 7 bases; nucleotides not matched to a gene: 14. CDR3 protein: CASSTSGTELGNEQFF. CDR3 coding DNA: TGTGCCAGCAGCACCTCCGGGACAGAGCTGGGAAATGAGCAGTTCTTC.

The chain combines TRBV5-6 with TRBJ1-4; no reliable D call. This CDR3 comprises 16 residues. Germline assignment: CDR1 SGHDT and CDR2 YYEEEE. V gave up 0 bases and J gave up 7 bases, with 16 bases separating them. The CDR3 DNA reads as TGTGCCAGCAGCTTGGCCAGCTGGAGGGAAGGTGAAAAACTGTTTTTT. Protein product: CASSLASWREGEKLFF. Variable domain in full (rest from reference TRBV5-6 and TRBJ1-4): DAGVTQSPTHLIKTRGQQVTLRCSPKSGHDTVSWYQQALGQGPQFIFQYYEEEERQRGNFPDRFSGHQFPNYSSELNVNALLLGDSALYLCASSLASWREGEKLFFGSGTQLSVL.

V usage is TRBV7-9 and J usage is TRBJ2-2; the match to TRBD1 covers 7 bases. The CDR3 consists of 15 residues. Germline values: CDR1 SEHNR, CDR2 FQNEAQ (reference sequence). The V gene end was trimmed by 7 bases and the J gene end by 4 bases; junction bases not matched to a gene: 9. CDR3 DNA: TGTGCCAGCATCTTTCAGACAGGGAGCACCGGGGAGCTGTTTTTT. Translating it yields CASIFQTGSTGELFF.

J is TRBJ2-1 and V is TRBV6-5, with D perhaps TRBD2 (7 bases). V lost 6 bases and J 0 bases, leaving 12 bases between the germline ends. The CDR3 length is 15 residues. Germline CDR1 and CDR2: MNHEY and SVGAGI. As DNA, the CDR3 is TGTGCCAGCAGGTCGAGGGGGGGCTCCTACAATGAGCAGTTCTTC. The encoded protein is CASRSRGGSYNEQFF.

CDR3 sequence reads: CASSWSVATNEKLFF. DNA of the CDR3: TGTGCCAGCTCCTGGAGTGTTGCAACTAATGAAAAACTGTTTTTT. This chain connects TRBV18 to TRBJ1-4; D unclear. The V end lost 6 bases, the J end lost 0 bases, and 11 bases lay between the germline ends. The CDR3 length is 15 residues. Germline CDR1 KGHSH, CDR2 LQKENI.

This clone appeared once. The genes are TRBV27 and TRBJ2-5; the D gene is possibly TRBD1 (6 bases). From germline, CDR1 is MNHEY and CDR2 SMNVEV (reference sequence). CDR3 size: 14 residues. With 11 bases removed from V and 5 bases from J, the gap between germline ends came to 21 bases. Here the CDR3 reads CAAADRPWGETQYF. The CDR3 coding sequence is TGTGCCGCCGCCGACAGGCCTTGGGGGGAGACCCAGTACTTC.

The chain uses TRBV18 and TRBJ2-7; 10 positions match TRBD2. CDR3 length: 16 amino acids. The trim removed 3 bases at V and 4 bases at J, leaving 9 bases unmatched. Germline-derived CDR1 and CDR2 are KGHSH and LQKENI. The CDR3 bases are TGTGCCAGCTCACCTACTCTAGCGGGAGAAGGGTACGAGCAGTACTTC. It translates to CASSPTLAGEGYEQYF.

The V call is TRBV20-1, the J call TRBJ2-1, with D perhaps matching TRBD1 or TRBD2 (5 bases each). Germline CDR1 and CDR2: DFQATT and SNEGSKA (reference sequence). Trimming removed 6 bases at V and 10 bases at J, with 13 bases between. The CDR3 consists of 11 residues. DNA of the CDR3: TGCAGTGCCGCAGGGTCGGGAGAGCAGTTCTTC. This translates into CSAAGSGEQFF.

The chain carries TRBV28 and TRBJ2-7; D call uncertain. CDR1 and CDR2 (germline): MDHEN, SYDVKM. Trimming stripped 4 bases from V and 3 bases from J, with 16 bases between. The CDR3 runs 15 residues. CDR3 sequence reads: CASSSSSRANYEQYF. CDR3 sequence (DNA): TGTGCCAGCAGTTCCTCCTCTCGGGCCAACTACGAGCAGTACTTC.

V is TRBV5-6 and J is TRBJ2-1; D is perhaps TRBD2 (5 bases). V was shortened by 0 bases and J by 6 bases, with 13 bases between the two germline ends. The CDR3 has 15 residues. Looked up from germline, CDR1 is SGHDT and CDR2 is YYEEEE. As DNA, the CDR3 is TGTGCCAGCAGCTTGGTGACTACTAGGGCCAATGAGCAGTTCTTC. It encodes CASSLVTTRANEQFF.

This chain connects TRBV5-1 to TRBJ1-2; perhaps TRBD1 as D (5 bases). This CDR3 has 15 residues. Germline V gene lookup returns CDR1 SGHRS and CDR2 YFSETQ. The germline V and J ends were trimmed by 0 bases and 13 bases, with 22 bases remaining between them. Here the CDR3 DNA reads TGCGCCAGCAGCTTGGCCTTCCGGGGCCCCCGTGTCTGCACCTTC. Its translation is CASSLAFRGPRVCTF.

This clone occurred once. The V and J genes are TRBV5-1 and TRBJ2-7; the match to TRBD1 covers 11 bases. J was trimmed by 0 bases and V by 5 bases; bases with no gene match: 13. The germline V gene encodes CDR1 SGHRS and CDR2 YFSETQ. The CDR3 runs to 18 residues. The CDR3 is CASRPAGQGVRRSYEQYF. The DNA for the CDR3 is TGCGCCAGCAGACCCGCGGGACAGGGGGTACGTCGCTCCTACGAGCAGTACTTC.

The chain links TRBV11-2 to TRBJ2-5; 10 bases map to TRBD2. This CDR3 spans 18 amino acids. After removal of 3 bases from V and 0 bases from J, the junction contained 10 bases not matched to a gene. Germline assignment: CDR1 SGHAT and CDR2 FQNNGV. The CDR3 region is CASSFFASGSGYQETQYF. CDR3 nucleotide sequence: TGTGCCAGCAGCTTTTTTGCTAGCGGGAGCGGTTACCAAGAGACCCAGTACTTC. Supplemented by reference TRBV11-2 and TRBJ2-5, the full variable domain reads EAGVAQSPRYKIIEKRQSVAFWCNPISGHATLYWYQQILGQGPKLLIQFQNNGVVDDSQLPKDRFSAERLKGVDSTLKIQPAKLEDSAVYLCASSFFASGSGYQETQYFGPGTRLLVL.

The chain links TRBV7-8 to TRBJ2-1; 8 positions agree with TRBD2. CDR1 SGHVS and CDR2 FQNEAQ come from the germline V gene. There are 15 residues in the CDR3. With 5 bases clipped from V and 6 bases from J, the junction kept 9 bases outside the gene matches. CDR3 coding DNA: TGTGCCAGCAGCCCACCGGGGGGGAGTATCAATGAGCAGTTCTTC. This codes for CASSPPGGSINEQFF.

The gene calls are TRBV5-1 and TRBJ2-3; 9 bases are shared with TRBD2. Germline V gives CDR1 SGHRS, CDR2 YFSETQ. The V gene end was trimmed by 4 bases and the J gene end by 5 bases; junction bases not matched to a gene: 11. This CDR3 comprises 16 residues. In nucleotides, the CDR3 is TGCGCCAGCAGCGTGGGACTAGCACAGGGAGGAGATACGCAGTATTTT. Its protein is CASSVGLAQGGDTQYF.

The chain has TRBV6-6 and TRBJ2-7; 9 positions agree with TRBD1. Germline V gene lookup returns CDR1 MNHNY and CDR2 SVGAGI (reference sequence). The V and J ends lost 7 bases and 6 bases, in that order; junction bases with no gene match: 7. The CDR3 is 13 residues long. CDR3 amino acids: CASMGQGSSEQYF. The DNA for the CDR3 is TGTGCCAGCATGGGACAGGGTTCGTCCGAGCAGTACTTC.

This clone has just one count. The V and J genes are TRBV7-2 and TRBJ2-3; D may be TRBD2 (6 bases). CDR3 length: 15 amino acids. The ends were cut back, 1 base at V and 5 bases at J, with 13 bases in the middle. Germline assignment: CDR1 SGHTA and CDR2 FQGNSA. The CDR3 bases are TGTGCCAGCAGCTTAGACCCTAGCGCAGGAGATACGCAGTATTTT. Translated, it gives CASSLDPSAGDTQYF.

The V gene is TRBV7-3, the J gene TRBJ2-1, with 13 bases that match TRBD2. Germline CDR1 SGHTA, CDR2 FQGTGA. The CDR3 runs 17 residues. The trim removed 5 bases at V and 5 bases at J, leaving 9 bases unmatched. CDR3 sequence (DNA): TGTGCCAGCAGCCGCGAGGGCGGACTAGCGGGAGACAATGAGCAGTTCTTC. Amino acids: CASSREGGLAGDNEQFF.

The CDR3 nucleotides are TGTGCCAGCAGCTTAGCGCGTCAGGGGGCTGAAGCTTTCTTT. It yields the protein CASSLARQGAEAFF. The gene calls are TRBV7-9 and TRBJ1-1, with TRBD1 identical over 7 bases. The germline V gene has CDR1 SEHNR and CDR2 FQNEAQ (reference sequence). V gave up 0 bases and J gave up 6 bases; unmatched junction bases: 4. The CDR3 contains 14 residues. Combining the CDR3 with reference TRBV7-9 and TRBJ1-1 gives the whole variable domain DTGVSQNPRHKITKRGQNVTFRCDPISEHNRLYWYRQTLGQGPEFLTYFQNEAQLEKSRLLSDRFSAERPKGSFSTLEIQRTEQGDSAMYLCASSLARQGAEAFFGQGTRLTVV.